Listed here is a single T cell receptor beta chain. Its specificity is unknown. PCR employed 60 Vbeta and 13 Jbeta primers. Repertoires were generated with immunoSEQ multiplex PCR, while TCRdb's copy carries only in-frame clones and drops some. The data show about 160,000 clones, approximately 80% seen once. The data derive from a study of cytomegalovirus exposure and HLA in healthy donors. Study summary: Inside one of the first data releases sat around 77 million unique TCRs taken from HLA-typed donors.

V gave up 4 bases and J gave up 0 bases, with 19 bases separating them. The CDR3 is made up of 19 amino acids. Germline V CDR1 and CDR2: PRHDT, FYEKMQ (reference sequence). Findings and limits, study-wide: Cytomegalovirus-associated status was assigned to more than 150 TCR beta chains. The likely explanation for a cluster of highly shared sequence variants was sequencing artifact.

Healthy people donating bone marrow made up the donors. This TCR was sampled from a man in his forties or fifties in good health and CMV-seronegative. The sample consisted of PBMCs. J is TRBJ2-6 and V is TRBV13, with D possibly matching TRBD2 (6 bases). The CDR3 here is CASSSTRDWSSSGANVLTF. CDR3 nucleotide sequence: TGTGCCAGCAGCTCTACACGGGACTGGTCTTCCTCTGGGGCCAACGTCCTGACTTTC.